This TCR beta chain was captured by sequencing in a study of blood T cell repertoires in COVID-19 (dated by TCRdb to the early 2020s). About the full investigation: The collaborator samples originated in the United States, Italy and Spain and spanned the acute and convalescent phases of COVID-19. The prospective study material was composed of cDNA or gDNA derived from T cells, B-cell-depleted T cells, or PBMCs. Samples were obtained from the ongoing ImmuneRACE study (first 160 participants) and from over 1,000 subjects provided by 6 global collaborators. Subjects who had been exposed to COVID-19, were actively infected with it, or had recovered from it provided the deeply sampled blood TCRbeta repertoires that made up the dataset. A freely available public database, intended as a resource for researchers studying the immune response to SARS-CoV-2, is where the repertoires were released. Sample metadata almost always included a de-identified subject ID, COVID-19 status, age in years and sex. Where available, HLA class I and class II types were obtained from metadata supplied by the sample provider rather than from assay-based typing. What the research found in general, with its limitations: The amount of clinical and demographic metadata varied by source and participant and was provided uncurated.

For this clone: It has no known antigen specificity. Base qualities are missing; no much larger clone stands one base away.

Enrolling through a virtual design, the prospective study's participants ranged in age from roughly 18 to 90 years and lived across 24 United States geographic areas. To assign participants to cohorts, the prospective study relied on clinical history that participants themselves reported in a screening survey and a study questionnaire. Mobile phlebotomists in the prospective study collected whole blood, serum and a nasopharyngeal or oropharyngeal swab from every participant. Prospective study participants could optionally give additional blood draws and questionnaires over a roughly two-month period. Prospective study blood samples were shipped either frozen or at room temperature before DNA extraction. TCRbeta CDR3 regions were amplified from genomic DNA by means of the immunoSEQ Assay, a bias-controlled multiplex PCR. The authors' analysis ran thus. The number of nucleated cells in each sample was estimated by amplification of reference gene primers within the assay. Sequence reads were collapsed and filtered to measure the absolute abundance of every unique TCRbeta CDR3 rearrangement. For each sample, productive Simpson clonality was calculated as the square root of Simpson's diversity index across productive rearrangements. Not all clones reach the TCRdb copy of this immuneACCESS table, which keeps in-frame sequences only. Checked studies attribute under half of the gap to unresolved V genes and leave the rest unexplained. The V and J calls and clone size were taken over from that table, and D and trimming were inferred from the DNA. Counted in this sample were fewer than 200,000 clones; approximately 80% of them appeared once. The ten most abundant clones make up 5.2% of the sample.

This TCR was recovered from a woman aged 60-70 years with acute COVID-19. The sequenced material came from PBMCs or T cells enriched from blood (not recorded which).

Read as DNA, the sequence is TGTGCCAGCAGCTTAGGGGTACAGCTGAACACTGAAGCTTTCTTT. The translation is CASSLGVQLNTEAFF. This receptor chain uses TRBV7-7 and TRBJ1-1; the D gene lacks a confident call. V gives up 1 base and J gives up 0 bases, and the segment between their germline ends measures 9 bases. In the germline V gene (reference sequence), CDR1 corresponds to SSHAT and CDR2 to FNYEAQ. Counted from cysteine to phenylalanine, this CDR3 has 15 amino acids. Only CDR3 DNA is held: 45 bases, read in frame from base 1.